This T cell receptor (beta chain) was obtained from a study of T-cell memory formation after mild COVID-19. Study background: TCR clusters largely stayed donor specific. Study-level results: There was a balanced CD4/CD8 profile in clones contracting day 15 to 85, and later expanders leaned CD4+. CD8+ contracting clones occupied EMRA, while CD4+ ones occupied mainly CM and EM. Second-wave clones reaching peak frequency on day 37 lacked confirmed SARS-CoV-2 specificity.

J gave up 6 bases and V 4 bases, and 5 bases lay outside the gene matches. Germline V gives CDR1 SGHTA, CDR2 FQGNSA. There are 15 residues in the CDR3. In its sample, this clonotype ranks as medium-sized. Its matching antigen is unknown. TCRdb recomputed calls from the 5' RACE reads with MiXCR, one row per CDR3 protein. The sample includes roughly 5,000 distinct CDR3 sequences, around a quarter of them seen just once. The V gene is TRBV7-2, the J gene TRBJ2-2; 10 nucleotides align to TRBD2. This TCR derives from an adult who had mild COVID-19 (a few samples of this study predate the infection). Cell type and time point are not known. The sample was PBMCs or a T cell subset sorted from them (not recorded which). CDR3 DNA: TGTGCCAGCAGCTCCGTGGGACTAGCGTCCGGGGAGCTGTTTTTT. This translates into CASSSVGLASGELFF.